The source of this TCR beta chain is a study of blood T cell repertoires in COVID-19 (dated by TCRdb to 2018 to 2021). About the investigation overall: Collaborator samples came from the United States, Italy and Spain and covered acute and convalescent phases of COVID-19. The prospective study material was composed of cDNA or gDNA derived from T cells, B-cell-depleted T cells, or PBMCs. Deeply sampled blood TCRbeta repertoires from subjects exposed to, actively infected with, or recovered from COVID-19 were included in the dataset. The repertoires were released in a freely available public database meant as a resource for research on the immune response to SARS-CoV-2. Samples came from the ongoing ImmuneRACE study (first 160 participants) plus 1,254 subjects from 6 global collaborators. Sample metadata almost always included a de-identified subject ID, COVID-19 status, age in years and sex. Where available, HLA class I and class II types were taken from metadata supplied by the sample provider and were not determined by assay-based typing.

What the authors observed across the whole study: How much clinical and demographic metadata was included differed by source and by participant, and the metadata was provided uncurated.

The CDR3 measures 14 amino acids from cysteine to phenylalanine. The retained sequence is limited to the CDR3, 42 bases, with the frame set at the first base. Trimming takes 2 bases off V and 6 bases off J; junction bases not matched to a gene: 5. The germline V gene encodes CDR1 MNHEY and CDR2 SMNVEV (reference sequence). Worth noting for this clone: Its antigen is unknown. Base qualities are not at hand, and no much larger clone is one base apart.

The collaborating institutions used their own protocols to collect whole blood in K2EDTA tubes. Collaborator samples were shipped for TCRbeta analysis as frozen whole blood, isolated PBMCs, or DNA extracted from either sample type. The immunoSEQ Assay, a bias-controlled multiplex PCR, was used to amplify TCRbeta CDR3 regions from genomic DNA. Per the authors' processing: Within the assay, amplification of reference gene primers was used to estimate how many nucleated cells each sample contained. To quantify the absolute abundance of each unique TCRbeta CDR3 rearrangement, sequence reads were collapsed and filtered. For each sample, productive Simpson clonality was calculated by taking the square root of Simpson's diversity index across productive rearrangements. Imported from immuneACCESS, the table was reduced by TCRdb to in-frame sequences with V and J called. These copies leave out some clones; in studies compared against another copy, an unresolved V gene accounts for under half, and the cause of the remainder is not known. V, J and clone size were drawn from that table, and D and trimming were deduced from the DNA. This sample holds fewer than 250,000 clones; approximately 90% were observed only once. In total, the top ten clones hold more than 1.5% of the sample.

The sequenced sample consisted of peripheral blood. The sequence joins TRBV27 to TRBJ2-3, and TRBD1 aligns with 7 junction nucleotides. The TCR was taken from a man in his sixties or seventies with acute or convalescent COVID-19. The nucleotide sequence is given as TGTGCCAGCAGTTTACGCAGGGGGTGGGATACGCAGTATTTT. Its protein is CASSLRRGWDTQYF.